The 30 T cell receptor beta chains presented below share a single source sample, sequenced in a study of T cell changes during pregnancy in multiple sclerosis. The assay was immunoSEQ multiplex PCR, and TCRdb's table has in-frame clones only and misses some. The sample includes tens of thousands of clones, over 85% of them seen just once. The sequencing here drew on CD8+ T cells from peripheral blood mononuclear cells, taken before pregnancy. The origin of the receptors is a female donor with multiple sclerosis, enrolled in a pregnancy study.

V usage is TRBV6-6 and J usage is TRBJ2-6, with D possibly matching TRBD2 (5 bases). From germline, CDR1 is MNHNY and CDR2 SVGAGI (reference sequence). The CDR3 runs to 15 residues. V was cut by 2 bases and J by 3 bases, with 8 bases left in between. In DNA, the CDR3 is TGTGCCAGCAGTTACGTTGGGAGTGGGGCCAACGTCCTGACTTTC. This translates into CASSYVGSGANVLTF.

This clone has a handful of counts. The chain employs TRBV9 and TRBJ1-1; 7 bases agree with TRBD1. The V gene's germline CDR1 is SGDLS and CDR2 YYNGEE. The V and J ends lost 4 bases and 5 bases, in that order; junction bases with no gene match: 2. CDR3 length: 12 amino acids. The CDR3 reads CASSLTGTEAFF. In DNA, the CDR3 is TGTGCCAGCAGCTTGACAGGGACTGAAGCTTTCTTT.

A single count supports this clone. The V gene is TRBV19, the J gene TRBJ1-2, with TRBD1 as a possible D gene (6 bases). Germline V gene data show CDR1 as LNHDA and CDR2 as SQIVND (reference sequence). Trimming pared 4 bases from V and 2 bases from J, leaving 11 bases between. This CDR3 region has 14 residues. The CDR3 sequence: CASSNRTVNYGYTF. CDR3 nucleotide sequence: TGTGCCAGTAGTAACCGGACAGTGAACTATGGCTACACCTTC.

The V gene is TRBV7-9, the J gene TRBJ2-1; D perhaps matches TRBD2 (7 bases). Germline V gives CDR1 SEHNR, CDR2 FQNEAQ (reference sequence). CDR3 size: 16 residues. The V gene lost 5 bases and the J gene lost 6 bases, with 20 bases spanning the gap. Here the CDR3 reads CASSRFSGGLFNEQFF. Here the CDR3 DNA reads TGTGCCAGCAGCCGCTTTTCCGGGGGGCTTTTCAATGAGCAGTTCTTC.

This chain uses TRBV5-6 with TRBJ2-7, with 10 bases identical to TRBD1. After removal of 5 bases from V and 2 bases from J, the junction contained 13 bases not matched to a gene. Germline V gene sequence: CDR1 SGHDT, CDR2 YYEEEE. The CDR3 has 17 residues. The CDR3 region is CASSLSFMGQGTYEQYF. The DNA for the CDR3 is TGTGCCAGCAGTTTGAGTTTTATGGGACAGGGGACCTACGAGCAGTACTTC.

V usage is TRBV11-1 and J usage is TRBJ2-1, with 7 bases identical to TRBD1. Losses at the gene ends were 0 bases for V and 2 bases for J; bases not matched to a gene: 4. Germline V gene lookup returns CDR1 SGHAT and CDR2 FQDESV (reference sequence). The CDR3 is 16 residues long. The CDR3 DNA reads as TGTGCCAGCAGCTTAGCGCCCCAGGGGGCCTACAATGAGCAGTTCTTC. Encoded protein: CASSLAPQGAYNEQFF. The full variable domain, rest sourced from reference TRBV11-1 and TRBJ2-1, is EAEVAQSPRYKITEKSQAVAFWCDPISGHATLYWYRQILGQGPELLVQFQDESVVDDSQLPKDRFSAERLKGVDSTLKIQPAELGDSAMYLCASSLAPQGAYNEQFFGPGTRLTVL.

The chain combines TRBV6-5 with TRBJ1-2; weak D call: TRBD1 (5 bases). Germline loops: CDR1 MNHEY, CDR2 SVGAGI. The V gene lost 5 bases and the J gene lost 7 bases, with 11 bases spanning the gap. This CDR3 comprises 12 residues. CDR3 bases: TGTGCCAGCAGTCAACCTAGGGGTGGCTACACCTTC. As protein: CASSQPRGGYTF.

This clone appeared once. V and J are TRBV10-3 and TRBJ1-1; TRBD1 agrees at 7 bases. The trim removed 6 bases at V and 0 bases at J, leaving 7 bases unmatched. Germline CDR1 reads ENHRY; CDR2 reads SYGVKD. The CDR3 loop spans 15 amino acids. CDR3 residues: CAISRDRSMNTEAFF. As DNA, the CDR3 is TGTGCCATCAGCCGGGACAGAAGCATGAACACTGAAGCTTTCTTT.

A note on this clone: Its ends do not fully match the called genes, so a read error is possible. The rearrangement links TRBV5-6 to TRBJ1-2; D is uncertain. This CDR3 contains 13 residues. In germline, CDR1 is SGHDT, CDR2 YYEEEE. CDR3 in DNA: TGTGCCAGCAGCGGGAGGGTCCCAACATGGTACGCCTTC. This sequence encodes CASSGRVPTWYAF.

The genes are TRBV5-5 and TRBJ2-7; 8 bases are shared with TRBD1. Germline V gene data show CDR1 as SGHKS and CDR2 as YYEKEE (reference sequence). V lost 4 bases and J lost 2; bases outside the gene matches: 8. This CDR3 is built from 15 residues. This chain's CDR3 is CASSPPKDRAYEQYF. CDR3 in DNA: TGTGCCAGCAGCCCCCCCAAGGACAGGGCCTACGAGCAGTACTTC. The complete variable domain, with remaining parts taken from reference TRBV5-5 and TRBJ2-7, reads DAGVTQSPTHLIKTRGQQVTLRCSPISGHKSVSWYQQVLGQGPQFIFQYYEKEERGRGNFPDRFSARQFPNYSSELNVNALLLGDSALYLCASSPPKDRAYEQYFGPGTRLTVT.

The genes are TRBV2 and TRBJ2-3; 11 positions agree with TRBD2. The J segment lost 2 bases and the V segment lost 5 bases, leaving 6 bases of the junction unmatched. This CDR3 comprises 16 residues. Germline CDR1 reads SNHLY; CDR2 reads FYNNEI. This CDR3 is CASSTTSGDLTDTQYF. CDR3 DNA sequence: TGTGCCAGCAGTACGACTAGCGGGGATCTCACAGATACGCAGTATTTT.

V usage is TRBV4-3 and J usage is TRBJ2-3, with D unresolved. The V end was cut by 0 bases, the J end by 4 bases, with 8 bases between. Per germline, CDR1 LGHNA and CDR2 YSLEER. The CDR3 loop spans 14 amino acids. The CDR3 loop is CASSQDSTADTQYF. Written as DNA, the CDR3 is TGCGCCAGCAGCCAAGATAGTACGGCAGATACGCAGTATTTT.

The chain combines TRBV4-3 with TRBJ2-7; no firm D call. CDR3 length equals 13 residues. CDR1 is LGHNA, CDR2 YSLEER, per germline. The V end was cut by 0 bases, the J end by 1 base, with 4 bases between. The CDR3 spells CASSQDTSYEQYF. The CDR3 DNA follows: TGCGCCAGCAGCCAAGACACATCCTACGAGCAGTACTTC.

V and J are TRBV7-3 and TRBJ2-3; D perhaps matches TRBD1 (5 bases). Germline V lookup: CDR1 SGHTA, CDR2 FQGTGA. This CDR3 has 15 amino acids. The germline V and J ends were trimmed by 2 bases and 2 bases, with 11 bases remaining between them. Here the CDR3 reads CASSLGATSTDTQYF. The DNA of the CDR3 is TGTGCCAGCAGCTTAGGGGCCACGTCCACAGATACGCAGTATTTT.

This clone was counted many times. This chain uses TRBV5-4 with TRBJ1-1, with 8 bases that match TRBD1. The CDR3 is 16 residues long. V was clipped by 3 bases and J by 2 bases; unmatched bases: 9. The germline V gene has CDR1 SGHNT and CDR2 YYREEE (reference sequence). CDR3 in amino acids: CASSSYRGAQNTEAFF. CDR3 in DNA: TGTGCCAGCAGCTCATACAGGGGGGCCCAAAACACTGAAGCTTTCTTT.

This chain connects TRBV6-6 to TRBJ1-3, with D perhaps matching TRBD1 (5 bases). The V end lost 5 bases, the J end lost 8 bases, and 10 bases lay between the germline ends. The CDR3 sequence is 12 residues long. Germline V gene sequence: CDR1 MNHNY, CDR2 SVGAGI (reference sequence). CDR3 in amino acids: CASSHDSHTIYF. CDR3 nucleotides: TGTGCCAGCAGTCATGACAGCCACACCATATATTTT.

This rearrangement joins TRBV4-3 to TRBJ1-1; D remains ambiguous. CDR1 LGHNA and CDR2 YSLEER come from the germline V gene. CDR3 length equals 11 residues. Trimming took 4 bases from V and 4 from J, leaving 4 bases between them. The CDR3 is CASSLGTEAFF. CDR3 sequence (DNA): TGCGCCAGCAGCCTCGGCACTGAAGCTTTCTTT.

In DNA, the CDR3 is TGTGCCAGCAGAGGGGGCGACAATGAGCAGTTCTTC. Translating it yields CASRGGDNEQFF. The V call is TRBV7-8, the J call TRBJ2-1; 7 bases align to TRBD1. CDR1 SGHVS and CDR2 FQNEAQ come from the germline V gene. Trimming cost V 6 bases and J 5 bases; bases outside gene matches: 1. The CDR3 sequence is 12 residues long.

This clone has only a few counts. The J gene is TRBJ1-1, the V gene TRBV30; D not resolved. The CDR3 length is 13 residues. V was clipped by 3 bases and J by 11 bases, with 19 bases between them. Germline assignment: CDR1 GTSNPN and CDR2 SVGIG (reference sequence). The CDR3 spells CAWRATPTGWAFF. Here the CDR3 DNA reads TGTGCCTGGAGAGCCACGCCTACGGGTTGGGCTTTCTTT.

V usage is TRBV5-8 and J usage is TRBJ2-7; 8 bases are a match to TRBD1. This CDR3 has 16 residues. V shed 4 bases, J shed 1 base, and the junction held 10 bases outside the gene matches. Germline CDR1 SGHTS, CDR2 YDEGEE. CDR3 DNA: TGTGCCAGCAGCGGATCCACAGGGGGAAGATCCTACGAGCAGTACTTC. It yields the protein CASSGSTGGRSYEQYF.

The rearrangement uses TRBV7-4 and TRBJ1-3, with 8 nucleotides matching TRBD1. The germline CDR1 and CDR2 sequences are SGHVT and SQSDAQ. The V segment lost 5 bases and the J segment 2 bases; nucleotides outside the gene matches: 8. The CDR3 totals 16 residues. CDR3 in DNA: TGTGCCAGCAGCACCGGTTACAGGGGGGCTGGAAACACCATATATTTT. It translates to CASSTGYRGAGNTIYF.

J is TRBJ1-1 and V is TRBV5-1; D gene unclear. The CDR3 consists of 12 residues. V was cut by 3 bases and J by 7 bases, with 10 bases left in between. Germline loops: CDR1 SGHRS, CDR2 YFSETQ. The CDR3 sequence is CASSSDLLEAFF. Written as DNA, the CDR3 is TGCGCCAGCAGCTCTGACTTGCTTGAAGCTTTCTTT.

V usage is TRBV7-6 and J usage is TRBJ2-5; D unclear. CDR1 and CDR2 (germline): SGHVS, FNYEAQ. The V gene lost 1 base and the J gene lost 4 bases, with 13 bases spanning the gap. The length of the CDR3 is 15 residues. The CDR3 DNA follows: TGTGCCAGCAGCTTAGACTTGACGACTCGAGAGACCCAGTACTTC. Its translation is CASSLDLTTRETQYF.

This chain joins TRBV4-3 and TRBJ1-3; D is unresolved. V gave up 4 bases and J gave up 1 base, with 8 bases separating them. This CDR3 comprises 14 residues. Germline values: CDR1 LGHNA, CDR2 YSLEER. CDR3 DNA sequence: TGCGCCAGCAGCCCCGAGGGATCTGGAAACACCATATATTTT. Translation gives CASSPEGSGNTIYF.

The chain carries TRBV4-3 and TRBJ1-5, with TRBD1 matching over 8 bases. Germline V gene sequence: CDR1 LGHNA, CDR2 YSLEER. V shed 0 bases and J 4 bases; nucleotides not matched to a gene: 5. CDR3 length: 16 residues. This chain's CDR3 is CASSQDGTGGNQPQHF. The CDR3 DNA reads as TGCGCCAGCAGCCAAGATGGGACAGGCGGTAATCAGCCCCAGCATTTT.

The chain recombines TRBV4-1 with TRBJ2-1, with D possibly TRBD1 on 7 matching bases. The CDR3 runs to 17 residues. V lost 5 bases and J 4 bases, leaving 21 bases between the germline ends. Germline V gene data show CDR1 as MGHRA and CDR2 as YSYEKL. Here the CDR3 reads CASSGGLRDRLYNEQFF. The CDR3, as DNA: TGCGCCAGCAGCGGGGGGCTTAGGGACAGACTTTACAATGAGCAGTTCTTC.

V gene TRBV9 combines with J gene TRBJ1-3; D not resolved. The V gene's germline CDR1 is SGDLS and CDR2 YYNGEE. CDR3 length: 15 residues. Trimming cost V 0 bases and J 0 bases, with 7 bases left between them. CDR3 DNA sequence: TGTGCCAGCAGCGTAGCCGGGAGCTCTGGAAACACCATATATTTT. Amino acids: CASSVAGSSGNTIYF.

The chain couples TRBV27 to TRBJ2-7; D is perhaps TRBD2 (6 bases). The CDR3 runs 15 residues. The germline CDR1 and CDR2 sequences are MNHEY and SMNVEV (reference sequence). The ends were cut back, 0 bases at V and 1 base at J, with 10 bases in the middle. In DNA form, the CDR3 reads TGTGCCAGCAGTTTATCGCAGGCGGGGTCCTACGAGCAGTACTTC. Translation gives CASSLSQAGSYEQYF.

V and J are TRBV5-6 and TRBJ1-5, with 8 bases that match TRBD1. J gave up 5 bases and V 4 bases, and 5 bases lay outside the gene matches. CDR1 SGHDT and CDR2 YYEEEE come from the germline V gene. CDR3 length: 14 residues. The CDR3 DNA follows: TGTGCCAGCAGCCCAGGACAGGGAGATCAGCCCCAGCATTTT. It encodes CASSPGQGDQPQHF.

The CDR3, as DNA: TGTGCCAGCAGCTTTGCGGGTGACTCCTACGAGCAGTACTTC. Translation: CASSFAGDSYEQYF. V gene TRBV13 combines with J gene TRBJ2-7; D is perhaps TRBD2 (5 bases). CDR3 length: 14 residues. Per germline, CDR1 PRHDT and CDR2 FYEKMQ (reference sequence). V lost 3 bases and J 0 bases, leaving 9 bases between the germline ends.